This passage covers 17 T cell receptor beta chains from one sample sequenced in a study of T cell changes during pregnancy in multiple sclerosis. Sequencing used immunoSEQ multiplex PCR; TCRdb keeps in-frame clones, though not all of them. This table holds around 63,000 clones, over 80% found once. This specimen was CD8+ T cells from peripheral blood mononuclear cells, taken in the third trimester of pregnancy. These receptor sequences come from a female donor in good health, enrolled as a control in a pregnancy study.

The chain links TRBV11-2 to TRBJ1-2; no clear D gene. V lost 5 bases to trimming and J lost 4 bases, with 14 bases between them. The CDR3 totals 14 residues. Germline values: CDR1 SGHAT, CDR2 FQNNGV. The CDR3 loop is CASSGIEDTYGYTF. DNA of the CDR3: TGTGCCAGCAGCGGCATCGAGGATACCTATGGCTACACCTTC.

CDR3 coding DNA: TGTGCCAGCAGTTTAGGACAGGGTAGGGAGTTGAACACTGAAGCTTTCTTT. It specifies CASSLGQGRELNTEAFF. V usage is TRBV27 and J usage is TRBJ1-1; 8 bases fit TRBD1. From germline, CDR1 is MNHEY and CDR2 SMNVEV (reference sequence). The CDR3 consists of 17 residues. The ends lost 2 bases at V and 0 bases at J; junction bases unmatched: 8.

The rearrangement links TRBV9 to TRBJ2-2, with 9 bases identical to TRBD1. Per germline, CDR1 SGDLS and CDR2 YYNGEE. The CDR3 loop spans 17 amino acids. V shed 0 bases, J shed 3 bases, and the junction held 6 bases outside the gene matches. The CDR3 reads CASSVGSGQGYTGELFF. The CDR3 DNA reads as TGTGCCAGCAGCGTAGGATCGGGACAGGGATACACCGGGGAGCTGTTTTTT.

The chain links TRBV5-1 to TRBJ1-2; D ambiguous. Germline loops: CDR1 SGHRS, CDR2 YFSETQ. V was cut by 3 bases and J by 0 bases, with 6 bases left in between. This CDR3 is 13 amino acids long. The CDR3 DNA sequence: TGCGCCAGCAGCTCGGAGCCTAACTATGGCTACACCTTC. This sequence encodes CASSSEPNYGYTF.

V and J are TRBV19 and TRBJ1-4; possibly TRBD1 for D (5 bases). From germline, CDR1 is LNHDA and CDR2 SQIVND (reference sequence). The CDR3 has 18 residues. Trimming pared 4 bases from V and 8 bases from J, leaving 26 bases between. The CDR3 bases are TGTGCCAGTAGTACGGGACTTCTCACCCGCCCAGATGGGGAAAAACTGTTTTTT. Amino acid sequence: CASSTGLLTRPDGEKLFF.

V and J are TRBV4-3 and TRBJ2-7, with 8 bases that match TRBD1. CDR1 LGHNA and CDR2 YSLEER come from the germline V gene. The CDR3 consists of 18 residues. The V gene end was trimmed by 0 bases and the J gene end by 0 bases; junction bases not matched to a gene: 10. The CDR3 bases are TGCGCCAGCAGCCAAGACCTAGACAGGGGCGAAAGCTCCTACGAGCAGTACTTC. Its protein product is CASSQDLDRGESSYEQYF.

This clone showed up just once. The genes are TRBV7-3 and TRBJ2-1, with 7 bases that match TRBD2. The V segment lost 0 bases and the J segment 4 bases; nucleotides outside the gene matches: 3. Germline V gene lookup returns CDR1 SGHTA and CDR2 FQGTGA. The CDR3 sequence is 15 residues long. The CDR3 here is CASSLTASGYNEQFF. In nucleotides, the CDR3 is TGTGCCAGCAGCTTAACCGCTAGCGGATACAATGAGCAGTTCTTC.

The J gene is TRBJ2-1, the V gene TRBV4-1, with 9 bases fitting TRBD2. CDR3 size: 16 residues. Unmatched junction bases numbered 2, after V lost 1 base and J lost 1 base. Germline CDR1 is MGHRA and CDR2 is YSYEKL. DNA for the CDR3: TGCGCCAGCAGCCAAGTTGGACTAGCGTCCTACAATGAGCAGTTCTTC. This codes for CASSQVGLASYNEQFF.

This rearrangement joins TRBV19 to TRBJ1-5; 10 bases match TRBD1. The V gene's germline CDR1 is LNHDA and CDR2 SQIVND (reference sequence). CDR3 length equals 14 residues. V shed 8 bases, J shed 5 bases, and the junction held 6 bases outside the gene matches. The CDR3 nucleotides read TGTGCCAGTGGCCGGACAGGGGGTGATCAGCCCCAGCATTTT. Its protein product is CASGRTGGDQPQHF.

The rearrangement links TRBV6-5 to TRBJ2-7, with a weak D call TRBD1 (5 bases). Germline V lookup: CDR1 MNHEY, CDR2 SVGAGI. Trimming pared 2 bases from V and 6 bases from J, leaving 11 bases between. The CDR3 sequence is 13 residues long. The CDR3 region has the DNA TGTGCCAGCAGTTACGATCCTGGGGCCGAGCAGTACTTC. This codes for CASSYDPGAEQYF.

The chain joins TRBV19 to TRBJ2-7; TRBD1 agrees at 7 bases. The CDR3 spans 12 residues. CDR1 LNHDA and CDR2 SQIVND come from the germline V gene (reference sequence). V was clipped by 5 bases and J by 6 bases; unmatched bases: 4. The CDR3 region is CASSPGDSEQYF. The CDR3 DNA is TGTGCCAGTAGTCCAGGGGACAGCGAGCAGTACTTC.

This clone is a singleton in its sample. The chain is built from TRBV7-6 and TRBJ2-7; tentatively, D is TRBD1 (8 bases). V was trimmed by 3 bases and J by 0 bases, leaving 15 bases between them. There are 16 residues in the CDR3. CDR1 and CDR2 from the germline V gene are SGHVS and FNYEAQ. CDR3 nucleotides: TGTGCCAGCAGCTTGGGGGGGGACAGGCTCTCCTACGAGCAGTACTTC. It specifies CASSLGGDRLSYEQYF.

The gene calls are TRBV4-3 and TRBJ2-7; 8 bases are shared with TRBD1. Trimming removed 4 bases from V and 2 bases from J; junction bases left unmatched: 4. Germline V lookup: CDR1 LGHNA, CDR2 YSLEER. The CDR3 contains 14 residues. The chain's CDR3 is CASSPRDRTYEQYF. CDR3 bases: TGCGCCAGCAGCCCCCGGGACAGGACCTACGAGCAGTACTTC.

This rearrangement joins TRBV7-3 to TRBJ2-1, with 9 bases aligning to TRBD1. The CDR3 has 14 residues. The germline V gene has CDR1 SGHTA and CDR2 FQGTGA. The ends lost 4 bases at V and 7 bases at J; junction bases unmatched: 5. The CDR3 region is CASSYLQGANEQFF. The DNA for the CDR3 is TGTGCCAGCAGCTACCTACAGGGGGCTAATGAGCAGTTCTTC.

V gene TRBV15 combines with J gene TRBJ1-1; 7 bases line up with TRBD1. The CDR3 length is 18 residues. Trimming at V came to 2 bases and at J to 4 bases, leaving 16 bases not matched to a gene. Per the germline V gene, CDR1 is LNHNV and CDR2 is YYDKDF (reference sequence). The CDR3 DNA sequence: TGTGCCACCAGCAGAACAGATACAGGGGATATCGCGAGCACTGAAGCTTTCTTT. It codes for CATSRTDTGDIASTEAFF. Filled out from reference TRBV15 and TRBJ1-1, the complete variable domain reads DAMVIQNPRYQVTQFGKPVTLSCSQTLNHNVMYWYQQKSSQAPKLLFHYYDKDFNNEADTPDNFQSRRPNTSFCFLDIRSPGLGDTAMYLCATSRTDTGDIASTEAFFGQGTRLTVV.

The DNA of the CDR3 is TGTGCCAGCAGCCACACCTTGGGCCTAAAGCCAGATACGCAGTATTTT. This gives the protein CASSHTLGLKPDTQYF. The J gene is TRBJ2-3, the V gene TRBV11-3; D is ambiguous. Trimming left V 5 bases short and J 4 bases short, with 19 bases between. CDR3 length equals 16 residues. Germline CDR1 and CDR2: SGHNT and YENEEA. Full variable domain (remainder filled in from reference TRBV11-3 and TRBJ2-3): EAGVVQSPRYKIIEKKQPVAFWCNPISGHNTLYWYLQNLGQGPELLIRYENEEAVDDSQLPKDRFSAERLKGVDSTLKIQPAELGDSAVYLCASSHTLGLKPDTQYFGPGTRLTVL.

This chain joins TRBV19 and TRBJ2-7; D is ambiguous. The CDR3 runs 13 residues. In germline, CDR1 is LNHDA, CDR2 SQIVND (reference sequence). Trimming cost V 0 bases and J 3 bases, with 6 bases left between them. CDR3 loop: CASSIDEYYEQYF. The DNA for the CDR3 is TGTGCCAGTAGTATAGATGAGTACTACGAGCAGTACTTC.